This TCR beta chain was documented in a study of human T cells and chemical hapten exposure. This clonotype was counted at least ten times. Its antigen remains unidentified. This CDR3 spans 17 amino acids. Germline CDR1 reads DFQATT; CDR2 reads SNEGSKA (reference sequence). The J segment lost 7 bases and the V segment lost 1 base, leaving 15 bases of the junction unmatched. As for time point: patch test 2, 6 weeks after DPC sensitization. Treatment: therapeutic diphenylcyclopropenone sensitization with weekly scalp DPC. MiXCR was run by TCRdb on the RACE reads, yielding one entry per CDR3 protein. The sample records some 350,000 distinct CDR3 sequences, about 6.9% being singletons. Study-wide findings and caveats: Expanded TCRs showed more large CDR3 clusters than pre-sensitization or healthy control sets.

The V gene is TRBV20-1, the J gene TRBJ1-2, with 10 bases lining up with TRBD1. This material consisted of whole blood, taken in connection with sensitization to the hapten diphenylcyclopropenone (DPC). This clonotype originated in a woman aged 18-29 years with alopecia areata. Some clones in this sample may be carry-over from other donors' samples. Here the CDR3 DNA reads TGCAGTGCTAGAGTCCCAATATCGAGGGACAGGGGTATTGGCTACACCTTC. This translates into CSARVPISRDRGIGYTF.